The clone carrying this T cell receptor beta chain has only a few counts. The data were obtained in a study of response to subunit inactivated influenza vaccine. TCRdb analysed the RT-PCR reads with MiXCR anew, one entry per CDR3 protein. The sample includes about 650,000 distinct CDR3 sequences, 14% seen only once; the top ten take around 7.6%. Germline V gives CDR1 MDHEN, CDR2 SYDVKM. The CDR3 is 15 residues long. The ends were cut back, 5 bases at V and 0 bases at J, with 10 bases in the middle. This TCR came from a man in his forties or fifties who received an inactivated influenza vaccine. This specimen consisted of PBMCs from blood, obtained approximately 15 days before vaccination. The rearrangement uses TRBV28 and TRBJ2-2, with D possibly TRBD1 on 5 matching bases. This CDR3 is CASSPGYSNTGELFF. The CDR3 DNA reads TGTGCCAGCAGTCCAGGGTACTCGAACACCGGGGAGCTGTTTTTT. Full variable domain (rest looked up from reference TRBV28 and TRBJ2-2): DVKVTQSSRYLVKRTGEKVFLECVQDMDHENMFWYRQDPGLGLRLIYFSYDVKMKEKGDIPEGYSVSREKKERFSLILESASTNQTSMYLCASSPGYSNTGELFFGEGSRLTVL.